The present TCR beta chain was sequenced within a study of blood T cell repertoires in COVID-19. Trimming cost V 2 bases and J 3 bases, with 8 bases left between them. Germline V gives CDR1 MNHNS, CDR2 SASEGT. This CDR3 comprises 13 residues. Using immunoSEQ multiplex PCR, the repertoire was profiled, and TCRdb retains in-frame clones only, with some absent. The sample has more than 300,000 clones, 70% to 90% seen once; the top ten hold approximately 5.4%. Everyone who took part was roughly 18 to 90 years old, and they came from about two dozen US areas. This clone was seen a handful of times. The rearrangement links TRBV6-1 to TRBJ2-7; a weak D match, TRBD2 (5 bases). Sequencing was carried out using PBMCs or T cells enriched from blood (not recorded which). The TCR comes from a woman aged 30 to 39 who had recovered from COVID-19. Written as DNA, the CDR3 is TGTGCCAGCAGTGAACTGGGGAGCTACGAGCAGTACTTC. It is translated as CASSELGSYEQYF.